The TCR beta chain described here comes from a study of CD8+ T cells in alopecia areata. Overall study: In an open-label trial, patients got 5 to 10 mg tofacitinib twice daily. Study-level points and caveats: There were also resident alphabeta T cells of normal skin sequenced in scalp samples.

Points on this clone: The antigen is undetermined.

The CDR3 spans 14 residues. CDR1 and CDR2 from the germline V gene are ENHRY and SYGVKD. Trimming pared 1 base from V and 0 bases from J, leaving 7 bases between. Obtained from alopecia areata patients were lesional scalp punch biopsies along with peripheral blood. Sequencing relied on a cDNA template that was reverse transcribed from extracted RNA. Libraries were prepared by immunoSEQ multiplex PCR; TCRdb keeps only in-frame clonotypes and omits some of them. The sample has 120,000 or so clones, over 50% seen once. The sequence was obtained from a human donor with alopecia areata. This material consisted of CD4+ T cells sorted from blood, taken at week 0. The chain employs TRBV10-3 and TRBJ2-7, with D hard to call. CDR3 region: CAISELPDSYEQYF. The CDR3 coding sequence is TGTGCCATCAGTGAGTTACCGGACTCCTACGAGCAGTACTTC.